This TCR beta chain is from a study of human T cells and chemical hapten exposure. TCRdb ran MiXCR on the RACE reads and lists one entry per CDR3 protein. The table has about 120,000 distinct CDR3 sequences, 12% to 15% seen once. Time point specified: patch test 1, 2 weeks after DPC sensitization. Stated treatment: therapeutic diphenylcyclopropenone sensitization with weekly scalp DPC. Germline V CDR1 and CDR2: MNHEY, SMNVEV (reference sequence). The V end lost 5 bases, the J end lost 2 bases, and 7 bases lay between the germline ends. The CDR3 has 13 amino acids. The rearrangement joins TRBV27 to TRBJ1-5; no firm D call. Sequencing used whole blood, obtained in connection with sensitization to the hapten diphenylcyclopropenone (DPC). The sequence derives from a man between 18 and 29 years old with alopecia areata. Some clones in this sample may be carry-over from other donors' samples. For the CDR3, the DNA is TGTGCCAGCAGTGCCCACGGCAATCAGCCCCAGCATTTT. The encoded protein is CASSAHGNQPQHF.